This T cell receptor beta chain came from a study of post-analysis software for immune sequencing data (dated by TCRdb to the mid-2010s). Regarding the study in general: Disease courses on record covered relapsing-remitting, secondary progressive and progressive-relapsing multiple sclerosis, though some patients had no subtype annotation. A subset of samples was prepared in parallel using single-end sample barcoding, then pooled and co-amplified after Illumina adapter ligation. The multiple sclerosis patient repertoires were compared with approximately 11 previously published healthy control repertoires from donors aged about 6 to 26 years. What the work shows at the level of the full study, not this receptor alone: Patients showed significantly higher frequencies than controls for roughly five TRBV segments, among them TRBV5-6, TRBV5-1 and TRBV20-1. Significantly lower normalized Chao1 diversity was found in multiple sclerosis patients than in controls, suggesting substantial peripheral T-cell clonal expansion. Direct clustering with F measure showed strong co-clustering of samples prepared in the same batch, prompting a batch-effect correction. The multiple sclerosis patient group was slightly younger than the control group.

The CDR3 has 16 amino acids, counting the end cysteine and phenylalanine. The only DNA kept is the CDR3, 48 bases in frame from the first base. The germline V gene yields SQVTM for CDR1 and ANQGSEA for CDR2. Here V drops 7 bases and J drops 2 bases, and the junction holds 14 bases not matched to any gene. To demonstrate the VDJtools post-analysis software, the study profiled TCR beta repertoires from the peripheral blood of 10 to 15 young patients with multiple sclerosis. The patients with multiple sclerosis were children and adolescents between roughly 6 and 15 years of age. Library preparation used PCR. The instrument was an Illumina HiSeq 2500. To reduce PCR and sequencing biases, unique molecular identifiers were built into the TCR beta cDNA libraries. Approximately 500,000 cDNA molecules were obtained per 1 to 10 million input T cells, so each molecule approximated one T cell. Patient libraries were prepared and sequenced with the same protocol used for the earlier healthy control dataset. Samples belonging to the same batch were prepared together, multiplexed and sequenced on a shared HiSeq lane. The source study handled its data this way. Raw barcoded reads were processed with MIGEC, and single-read molecular identifier groups were discarded before consensus assembly and CDR3 extraction. Clonotype tables were post-analysed with VDJtools, and diversity was normalized by down-sampling all datasets to the smallest sample size. To correct batch-related cross-sample contamination, repertoire overlap clustering matched CDR3 amino acid sequences but not nucleotide sequences. TCRdb trimmed public reads at Q25 via fastp, called clones via MiXCR and kept in-frame beta chains. Rows with one shared CDR3 protein collapse into an entry with the most common genes and DNA. What appears here as the V and J calls and clone size reflects TCRdb's work, not the paper's. The sample table records 400,000 to 500,000 distinct CDR3 sequences; approximately 37% of these occur just once. The ten largest account for about 7.6% of the sample.

This clonotype has a handful of counts. Its antigen remains unidentified. Within one base of it there is no much larger clone, and no base qualities were kept. Recombination connected TRBV29-1 to TRBJ2-5, with 9 bases in between that match TRBD1. Source material: blood. The sequence was obtained from a girl aged 2 to 9 with multiple sclerosis. The CDR3 loop reads CSDRPNRGLSQETQYF. The sequenced DNA is TGCAGCGACCGCCCGAACAGGGGGCTAAGTCAAGAGACCCAGTACTTC.